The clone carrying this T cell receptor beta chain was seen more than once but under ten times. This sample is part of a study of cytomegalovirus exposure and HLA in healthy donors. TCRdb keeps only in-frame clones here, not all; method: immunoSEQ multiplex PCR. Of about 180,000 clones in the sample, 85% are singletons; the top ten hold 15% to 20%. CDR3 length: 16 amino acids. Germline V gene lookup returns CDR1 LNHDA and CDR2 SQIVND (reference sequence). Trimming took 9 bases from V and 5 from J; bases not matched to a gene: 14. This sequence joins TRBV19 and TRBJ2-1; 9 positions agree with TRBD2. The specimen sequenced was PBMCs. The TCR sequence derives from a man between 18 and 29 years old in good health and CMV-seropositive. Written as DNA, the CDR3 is TGTGCCAGCGGGGGGGTAGCGGGAGCTCTCCACAATGAGCAGTTCTTC. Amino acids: CASGGVAGALHNEQFF.